This entry describes one T cell receptor (beta chain). The target antigen is unknown. The record originates from a study of cytomegalovirus exposure and HLA in healthy donors. The PCR had 60 Vbeta and 13 Jbeta primers. Measured with immunoSEQ multiplex PCR; TCRdb has only the in-frame clones, and not every one. Of a few hundred thousand clones listed, 70% to 90% are singletons. Study-wide findings and caveats: Whilst most TCR sequences proved rare, a subset of public TCRs occurred across many donors. Only CMV serostatus was available as immune exposure information.

V lost 4 bases and J 4 bases, leaving 13 bases between the germline ends. From germline, CDR1 is LNHDA and CDR2 SQIVND (reference sequence). This CDR3 is built from 14 residues. This receptor was taken from a woman under 30 in good health and CMV-seronegative. The source material was PBMCs. The V call is TRBV19, the J call TRBJ1-1; D may be TRBD1 (5 bases). The CDR3 nucleotides are TGTGCCAGTAGTACAGCAGGGATGTTCACTGAAGCTTTCTTT. Translating it yields CASSTAGMFTEAFF.